This TCR beta chain was sequenced in a study of read filtering for tumor transcriptome and immune sequencing (dated by TCRdb to 2020 to 2021). Notes on the research overall: The cohort was composed of 17 male and 14 female patients, with a mean age of approximately 70 years and an age range of roughly 40 to 90. A main aim was a read-filtering strategy for immune repertoire data, specifically whether clonotypes supported by a single read should be removed. Using the same bone marrow samples, the study compared TCR repertoires obtained by targeted immune repertoire sequencing with those obtained by bulk whole-transcriptome sequencing. After DNase treatment, whole-transcriptome libraries were prepared with the TruSeq RNA Access Library Prep Kit. Under revised international staging, roughly 8 patients fell into R-ISS I, 16 into R-ISS II and over 5 into R-ISS III. Per sample, about 4.05 to 10.27 million TCR-region mapped reads were obtained with IR-seq, compared with only 85 to 1273 with RNA-seq. Results the study describes overall, beyond this receptor: Compared with RNA-seq, IR-seq captured clonotypes at much greater depth and more reliably, and a smaller IR-seq throughput was enough to identify most of the shared clonotypes. Removing single-read clonotypes increased the correlation between IR-seq and RNA-seq shared clonotype proportions. Single-read clonotypes made up around 82% of clonotypes but only approximately 3.5% of total reads in IR-seq, compared with roughly 70% of clonotypes and 35% to 55% of reads in RNA-seq. The sorted CD138-negative fraction was composed of a mixed bone marrow immune population rather than of purified T cells.

Bone marrow was sampled from every patient at the time of active disease. Ficoll-Hypaque density gradient centrifugation was used to isolate bone marrow mononuclear cells. Myeloma plasma cells were removed and CD138-negative cells were collected by negative selection after labeling with CD138 magnetic microbeads on a MACS separator. Purity of the isolated cells was checked by flow cytometry on an Attune NxT using CD138 antibodies. TRIzol reagent was used to extract total RNA, which was then quantified with a NanoDrop spectrophotometer. Paired RNA-seq and IR-seq were performed on the CD138-negative bone marrow sample of each patient. Starting from 350 to 500 ng RNA, TCR libraries were constructed with the Immunoverse kit using molecular barcoded adaptors that cover the alpha/delta and beta/gamma chains. TCR library preparation was performed with the same RNA that was used for transcriptome sequencing. Sequencing of TCR libraries was carried out on an Illumina HiSeq 4000 with 2 x 150 cycles. As for the original processing: TCR reads were aligned to human V, D, J and C references and assembled into CDR3 clonotypes with MiXCR, including quality filtering and error correction. Clonotype counts and gene usage diversity were analyzed with the tcR package in R. Raw mapping reads were checked after the RNA-seq reads had been mapped by STAR aligner version 2.5.3a onto the human GRCh37 genome. To test how sequencing depth affects detected clonotypes, IR-seq fastq files were randomly downsampled with Seqtk 1.3. The public reads were reprocessed in TCRdb via fastp at Q25 and MiXCR, keeping in-frame beta chains. Rows with one shared CDR3 protein collapse into an entry with the most common genes and DNA. The V and J calls and clone size come from TCRdb's table, not from the authors' own analysis. The sample table holds fewer than 25,000 distinct CDR3 sequences, of which less than 25% were seen once. In total, the top ten clones hold around 49% of the sample.

This clonotype was seen ten or more times. The antigen this receptor binds is unknown. Per-base quality was not reported, and no clone a single base away is much larger than it. Including cysteine and phenylalanine, the CDR3 has 14 amino acids. Only the CDR3 DNA stays, 42 bases, in frame from base 1. CDR1 and CDR2 (SGHTA, FQGNSA) derive from the germline V gene. V and J lose 4 bases and 8 bases, and a span of 14 bases separates them. This clonotype originated in a donor at least 40 years old with multiple myeloma. The sample consisted of a population of CD138-negative cells sorted from bone marrow. The cell subset or site label of this sample denotes: bone marrow mononuclear cells depleted of CD138+ plasma/myeloma cells by negative magnetic selection. The chain joins TRBV7-2 to TRBJ1-4; the D gene is perhaps TRBD1, on 5 matching bases. The CDR3 amino acid sequence is: CASSSGQGGEKLFF. The DNA reads as follows: TGTGCCAGCAGCTCAGGCCAGGGAGGCGAAAAACTGTTTTTT.